This TCR beta chain appears in the sequencing data of a study of tumor-infiltrating lymphocytes in localized non-small cell lung cancer (dated by TCRdb to the early 2020s). As for the study more broadly: The cohort covered several histologies, both smokers and never-smokers, and patients whose samples were collected after neoadjuvant chemotherapy. Resected tumor tissue and uninvolved lung tissue described as non-adjacent to the tumor were contributed by each patient, with both tissues obtained from the same patient. TCR sequencing was one of several integrated assays, alongside flow cytometry, multiplex immunofluorescence, RNA-seq, exome sequencing and proteomics, applied to the same patients. In total, the ICON cohort consisted of 150 surgical patients with localized non-small cell lung cancer who had their tumors resected. The paired tumor versus uninvolved lung comparison of immunoSEQ T-cell fraction included under 60 patients.

The first patient joined ICON in early 2016, and enrollment wrapped up when the last patient was enrolled in the second half of 2018. Fresh tumor and matched uninvolved tissue for in-depth immune analyses, including TCR sequencing, were collected from a subcohort of about 80 patients. No cell sorting was done, and TCR sequencing was instead run on DNA isolated from bulk tissue. General conclusions and limits of the study: Higher T cell infiltration in tumors than in uninvolved lung tissue was supported by TCRbeta sequencing, consistent with immunofluorescence CD3 counts. Different pieces of the same tissue were used for different assays, so technical variation could not be separated from intratumor heterogeneity. TCR-derived T-cell fraction did not differ between the flow cytometry-defined immunotypes IM1 (good prognosis) and IM2 (poor prognosis). Assay coverage differed among patients according to how much tissue was available, so only a subset of the cohort had TCR sequencing.

TCR sequencing with the immunoSEQ assay provided the T-cell fraction in tumor and uninvolved lung tissue. Turning to the authors' computational methods: In the survival analysis, patients were divided into a high T-cell fraction group (upper tertile) and a low T-cell fraction group (lower two tertiles), and the two groups were compared using a log-rank test. Paired tumor versus uninvolved lung differences in T-cell fraction were tested with a signed-rank test. In its TCRdb copy, this immuneACCESS table keeps in-frame sequences only and misses some clones. Where compared with another copy, unresolved V genes explain less than half of these, and the others have no known cause. The DNA was the basis for D and trimming; V, J and clone size are from that table. The sample records roughly 13,000 clones, approximately 71% of which are singletons. The ten largest clones represent around 20% of the sample.

This clone was detected once. What this receptor recognizes is not known. No base quality information exists; no much larger clone differs at one position. The CDR3 covers 14 residues, taking in both the cysteine and the phenylalanine. Just the 42-base CDR3 DNA is kept, in frame starting at base 1. CDR1 and CDR2, per the germline V gene (reference sequence), are GTSNPN and SVGIG. V loses 1 base, J loses 8 bases, and the germline ends lie 12 bases apart. Sequenced input: uninvolved lung tissue not adjacent to the tumor. This receptor was taken from a human donor with non-small cell lung cancer. This chain joins TRBV30 to TRBJ1-6; the D region possibly corresponds to TRBD1 (5 bases align). The CDR3 is CAWSGHRWDSPLHF. The DNA is TGTGCCTGGAGTGGGCACAGGTGGGATTCACCCCTCCACTTT.